The 25 T cell receptor beta chains in this list originate from one sample, sequenced in a study of T-cell reconstitution after alpha-beta-depleted transplantation in children. The TCRbeta library was prepared with unique molecular identifiers. In TCRdb, the PCR reads were re-called with MiXCR into one record per CDR3 protein. The profile shows fewer than 750,000 distinct CDR3 sequences, 25% to 30% of them singletons. This specimen was PBMCs, taken before TCRalphabeta/CD19-depleted stem cell transplant. These receptors were collected from a boy under two years old with Wiskott-Aldrich syndrome, due to receive a stem cell transplant.

This clonotype was detected only a few times. This chain uses TRBV28 with TRBJ1-5, with TRBD1 as a possible D gene (5 bases). Germline V gene lookup returns CDR1 MDHEN and CDR2 SYDVKM. The V gene lost 6 bases and the J gene lost 6 bases, with 18 bases spanning the gap. The CDR3 extends over 15 amino acids. DNA of the CDR3: TGTGCCAGCAGCCCACGTGGGGGGATTAGTCAGCCCCAGCATTTT. Translated, it gives CASSPRGGISQPQHF.

This clonotype was recorded at least ten times. This chain joins TRBV6-4 and TRBJ2-3, with 7 positions matching TRBD1. The CDR3 sequence is 16 residues long. Germline V lookup: CDR1 MRHNA, CDR2 SNTAGT. V was clipped by 11 bases and J by 0 bases; unmatched bases: 14. The CDR3, as DNA: TGTGCCGAGCCCAGGGACAGAAAAGCTAGCACAGATACGCAGTATTTT. It encodes CAEPRDRKASTDTQYF.

This clonotype was seen more than once but under ten times. The chain has TRBV10-3 and TRBJ2-2, with D unclear. CDR1 and CDR2 (germline): ENHRY, SYGVKD. The ends were cut back, 8 bases at V and 0 bases at J, with 13 bases in the middle. CDR3 length: 15 amino acids. CDR3 DNA: TGTGCCATCCGACCTCAGTGGGCGAACACCGGGGAGCTGTTTTTT. Translation: CAIRPQWANTGELFF.

This rearrangement joins TRBV12-3 or TRBV12-4 to TRBJ2-3; 7 bases align to TRBD2. J was trimmed by 1 base and V by 5 bases; bases with no gene match: 9. The CDR3 runs to 16 residues. The CDR3 loop is CASSTPAGRGTDTQYF. CDR3 nucleotide sequence: TGTGCCAGCAGTACCCCAGCGGGACGTGGCACAGATACGCAGTATTTT.

This chain links TRBV12-3 or TRBV12-4 with TRBJ1-1; no clear D. The V end lost 3 bases, the J end lost 6 bases, and 11 bases lay between the germline ends. This CDR3 contains 13 residues. This chain's CDR3 is CASSLGGPAEAFF. Here the CDR3 DNA reads TGTGCCAGCAGTTTGGGCGGTCCAGCTGAAGCTTTCTTT.

V usage is TRBV5-6 and J usage is TRBJ2-7; 10 bases are a match to TRBD2. The germline V gene has CDR1 SGHDT and CDR2 YYEEEE. The CDR3 spans 17 residues. V lost 4 bases, J lost 0 bases, and 10 bases stayed unmatched. CDR3 loop: CASSLELAGTISYEQYF. CDR3 DNA: TGTGCCAGCAGCCTCGAACTAGCGGGAACTATCTCCTACGAGCAGTACTTC.

This clonotype was recorded only once. The chain carries TRBV4-1 and TRBJ1-1; possible D gene TRBD1, 5 bases. Trimming removed 4 bases at V and 4 bases at J, with 13 bases between. Germline V gives CDR1 MGHRA, CDR2 YSYEKL. CDR3 length: 14 amino acids. CDR3 sequence (DNA): TGCGCCAGCAGCCTCTCAGGGCCTCGCACTGAAGCTTTCTTT. Translation: CASSLSGPRTEAFF.

The rearrangement uses TRBV5-1 and TRBJ2-7; 12 nucleotides align to TRBD2. CDR1 and CDR2 from the germline V gene are SGHRS and YFSETQ. V was clipped by 4 bases and J by 0 bases; unmatched bases: 8. The CDR3 consists of 17 residues. DNA for the CDR3: TGCGCCAGCAGCCCGGGACTAGCGGGTACCAGCTCCTACGAGCAGTACTTC. It encodes CASSPGLAGTSSYEQYF.

A few counts support this clonotype. CDR3 sequence (DNA): TGTGCCAGCAGCTTACCCCCTAGTAGCGGGAGAGAGACCCAGTACTTC. This encodes CASSLPPSSGRETQYF. This chain joins TRBV7-2 and TRBJ2-5, with 9 bases that match TRBD2. CDR1 is SGHTA and CDR2 is FQGNSA in the germline V gene. After removal of 2 bases from V and 4 bases from J, the junction contained 8 bases not matched to a gene. This CDR3 contains 16 residues.

The chain employs TRBV5-6 and TRBJ1-2; D perhaps matches TRBD1 (5 bases). Germline V CDR1 and CDR2: SGHDT, YYEEEE. The ends were cut back, 4 bases at V and 5 bases at J, with 18 bases in the middle. CDR3 size: 15 residues. CDR3 protein: CASSPNGGRGYGYTF. The DNA of the CDR3 is TGTGCCAGCAGCCCAAACGGAGGTCGGGGGTATGGCTACACCTTC.

The genes are TRBV7-3 and TRBJ2-7; D call uncertain. The CDR3 is 16 residues long. Trimming shortened V by 1 base and J by 7 bases, and 20 bases separated the two germline ends. CDR1 is SGHTA and CDR2 is FQGTGA in the germline V gene. CDR3 nucleotides: TGTGCCAGCAGCTTAAGCCCCGGGCTATCTAGAAGGGAGCAGTACTTC. Amino acids: CASSLSPGLSRREQYF.

In this sample, this clonotype turned up a few times. The chain has TRBV12-3 or TRBV12-4 and TRBJ2-4, with D tentatively TRBD2 (6 bases). The CDR3 runs 15 residues. Trimming removed 4 bases from V and 2 bases from J, with 12 bases in between. CDR3 amino acids: CASSSGTRTKNIQYF. The CDR3 nucleotides are TGTGCCAGCAGTTCAGGGACTCGGACCAAAAACATTCAGTACTTC.

This clonotype was seen just once. The chain combines TRBV20-1 with TRBJ2-3; D ambiguous. CDR1 is DFQATT and CDR2 is SNEGSKA in the germline V gene (reference sequence). Trimming took off 6 bases at V and 2 bases at J, with 18 bases between the two ends. This CDR3 is 15 amino acids long. CDR3 region: CSASSRKADTDTQYF. The CDR3 DNA follows: TGCAGTGCCTCATCCAGGAAGGCCGACACAGATACGCAGTATTTT.

The chain links TRBV7-9 to TRBJ2-7; D gene uncertain. The CDR3 has 13 residues. Trimming removed 4 bases at V and 5 bases at J, with 12 bases between. Germline V gene data show CDR1 as SEHNR and CDR2 as FQNEAQ (reference sequence). CDR3 amino acids: CASSSLGGHEQYF. In DNA, the CDR3 is TGTGCCAGCAGCTCCCTCGGCGGCCACGAGCAGTACTTC.

The rearrangement uses TRBV28 and TRBJ2-1; possibly TRBD1 for D (5 bases). Germline V lookup: CDR1 MDHEN, CDR2 SYDVKM. Trimming removed 2 bases from V and 10 bases from J, with 6 bases in between. CDR3 length equals 11 residues. CDR3 sequence: CASSLGQEQFF. CDR3 nucleotide sequence: TGTGCCAGCAGTTTAGGACAAGAGCAGTTCTTC. Filled out from reference TRBV28 and TRBJ2-1, the complete variable domain reads DVKVTQSSRYLVKRTGEKVFLECVQDMDHENMFWYRQDPGLGLRLIYFSYDVKMKEKGDIPEGYSVSREKKERFSLILESASTNQTSMYLCASSLGQEQFFGPGTRLTVL.

This clonotype turned up a few times. V gene TRBV27 combines with J gene TRBJ1-1, with D unclear. Germline lookup yields CDR1 MNHEY and CDR2 SMNVEV (reference sequence). The ends were cut back, 7 bases at V and 1 base at J, with 10 bases in the middle. This CDR3 has 13 residues. The CDR3 DNA sequence: TGTGCCAGCAAGTATGAGAGGAACACTGAAGCTTTCTTT. This translates into CASKYERNTEAFF.

This clonotype was counted a few times. V and J are TRBV20-1 and TRBJ2-7; 11 bases are a match to TRBD2. Germline V gene data show CDR1 as DFQATT and CDR2 as SNEGSKA (reference sequence). This CDR3 has 15 amino acids. V lost 3 bases and J lost 0; bases outside the gene matches: 4. The CDR3 loop is CSASSLAGGSYEQYF. The CDR3 bases are TGCAGTGCTAGCAGCCTAGCGGGAGGCTCCTACGAGCAGTACTTC.

This rearrangement joins TRBV12-3 or TRBV12-4 to TRBJ2-7, with TRBD2 as a possible D gene (6 bases). This CDR3 is built from 16 residues. V was cut by 5 bases and J by 0 bases, with 17 bases left in between. The CDR3 DNA sequence: TGTGCCAGCAGTAGGCGGCTAGCGCAGAGCTCCTACGAGCAGTACTTC. It yields the protein CASSRRLAQSSYEQYF.

As to this clonotype: An end of the junction does not agree with germline; a read error may underlie this. The rearrangement joins TRBV5-5 to TRBJ2-1; D is possibly TRBD1 (7 bases). Germline V lookup: CDR1 SGHKS, CDR2 YYEKEE (reference sequence). The CDR3 extends over 12 amino acids. This CDR3 is CASSLPVRGVVF. The CDR3 DNA follows: TGTGCCAGCAGCTTGCCGGTCAGGGGGGTGGTCTTC.

This clonotype turned up a few times. V usage is TRBV7-8 and J usage is TRBJ1-4; 7 nucleotides agree with TRBD1. J was trimmed by 7 bases and V by 0 bases; bases with no gene match: 11. The CDR3 length is 17 residues. CDR1 SGHVS and CDR2 FQNEAQ come from the germline V gene. In DNA, the CDR3 is TGTGCCAGCAGCTTAGCCCCGGCAGGGGGTTTGGGTGAAAAACTGTTTTTT. This encodes CASSLAPAGGLGEKLFF.

In this sample, this clonotype turned up a few times. The J gene is TRBJ2-1, the V gene TRBV10-3, with TRBD2 matching 10 bases. The CDR3 is 14 residues long. Germline values: CDR1 ENHRY, CDR2 SYGVKD. V lost 6 bases, J lost 6 bases, and 5 bases stayed unmatched. This CDR3 reads CAISGTSVFNEQFF. The CDR3 DNA follows: TGTGCCATCAGCGGGACTAGCGTCTTCAATGAGCAGTTCTTC.

J is TRBJ2-7 and V is TRBV20-1; 7 bases agree with TRBD2. The CDR3 runs to 14 residues. The germline V gene encodes CDR1 DFQATT and CDR2 SNEGSKA (reference sequence). The trim removed 4 bases at V and 0 bases at J, leaving 6 bases unmatched. CDR3 amino acids: CSATLAPSSYEQYF. For the CDR3, the DNA is TGCAGTGCTACACTAGCGCCAAGCTCCTACGAGCAGTACTTC.

The chain uses TRBV10-3 and TRBJ1-3, with D maybe TRBD1 (6 bases). The CDR3 is made up of 15 amino acids. Germline CDR1 reads ENHRY; CDR2 reads SYGVKD. V was pared by 7 bases and J by 2 bases, with 15 bases between. The CDR3 sequence is CAITTPRTAGNTIYF. CDR3 nucleotides: TGTGCCATCACTACCCCGAGGACAGCTGGAAACACCATATATTTT.

This clonotype showed up just a few times. The chain joins TRBV2 to TRBJ2-1, with 7 bases that match TRBD2. The trim removed 11 bases at V and 5 bases at J, leaving 9 bases unmatched. The CDR3 contains 13 residues. In germline, CDR1 is SNHLY, CDR2 FYNNEI. The CDR3 nucleotides read TGTGCCGGTCGTGGGGGGAGGGACAATGAGCAGTTCTTC. It yields the protein CAGRGGRDNEQFF. Using reference TRBV2 and TRBJ2-1 for the parts outside the CDR3, the full variable domain is EPEVTQTPSHQVTQMGQEVILRCVPISNHLYFYWYRQILGQKVEFLVSFYNNEISEKSEIFDDQFSVERPDGSNFTLKIRSTKLEDSAMYFCAGRGGRDNEQFFGPGTRLTVL.

In its sample, this clonotype was seen a few times. J is TRBJ2-1 and V is TRBV7-8; 7 nucleotides line up with TRBD1. Losses at the gene ends were 5 bases for V and 5 bases for J; bases not matched to a gene: 15. The CDR3 consists of 17 residues. From germline, CDR1 is SGHVS and CDR2 FQNEAQ. The CDR3 here is CASSLRDRGLGNNEQFF. As DNA, the CDR3 is TGTGCCAGCAGCCTAAGGGACAGAGGATTGGGTAACAATGAGCAGTTCTTC.